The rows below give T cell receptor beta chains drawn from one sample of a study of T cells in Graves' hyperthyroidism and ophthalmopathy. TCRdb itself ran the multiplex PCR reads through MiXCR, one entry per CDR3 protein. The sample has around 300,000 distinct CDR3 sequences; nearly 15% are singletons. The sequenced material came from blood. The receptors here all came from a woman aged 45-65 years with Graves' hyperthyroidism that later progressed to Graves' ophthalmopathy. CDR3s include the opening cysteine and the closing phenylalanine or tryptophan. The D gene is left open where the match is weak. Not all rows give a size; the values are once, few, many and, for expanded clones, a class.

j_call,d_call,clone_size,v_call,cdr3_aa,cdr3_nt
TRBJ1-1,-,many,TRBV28,CASSPGAGKVNTEAFF,TGTGCCAGCAGCCCCGGGGCAGGGAAGGTGAACACTGAAGCTTTCTTT
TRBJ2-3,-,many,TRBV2,CASSDRGDTQYF,TGTGCCAGCAGTGACCGAGGGGATACGCAGTATTTT
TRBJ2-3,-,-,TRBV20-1,CSARGGTSTDTQYF,TGCAGTGCTAGAGGGGGGACTAGCACAGATACGCAGTATTTT
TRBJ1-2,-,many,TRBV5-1,CASSPFPGTMDGYTF,TGCGCCAGCAGCCCTTTCCCCGGGACAATGGATGGCTACACCTTC
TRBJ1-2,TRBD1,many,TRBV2,CASSPPGTVYGYTF,TGTGCCAGCAGTCCCCCCGGGACAGTCTATGGCTACACCTTC
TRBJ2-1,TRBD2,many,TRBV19,CASSIDSGTNNEQFF,TGTGCCAGTAGTATAGATAGCGGGACAAACAATGAGCAGTTCTTC
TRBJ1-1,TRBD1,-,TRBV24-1,CAPGGRTGANTEAFF,TGTGCCCCGGGAGGCCGGACAGGGGCGAACACTGAAGCTTTCTTT
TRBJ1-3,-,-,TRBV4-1,CASSRGRGSHPGNTIYF,TGCGCCAGCAGCCGGGGAAGGGGATCCCACCCTGGAAACACCATATATTTT
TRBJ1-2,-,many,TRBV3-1,CASSQAMGANYGYTF,TGTGCCAGCAGCCAAGCCATGGGGGCTAACTATGGCTACACCTTC
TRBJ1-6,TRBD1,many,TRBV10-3,CAISGSRGLYNSPLHF,TGTGCCATCAGTGGGAGCAGGGGGCTCTATAATTCACCCCTCCACTTT
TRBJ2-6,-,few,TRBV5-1,CASSLSPNSGANVLTF,TGCGCCAGCAGCTTGTCGCCGAACTCTGGGGCCAACGTCCTGACTTTC
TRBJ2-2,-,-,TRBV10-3,CAIRDLGELFF,TGTGCCATCCGGGACCTCGGGGAGCTGTTTTTT
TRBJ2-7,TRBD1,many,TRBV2,CASTRGTGWSEQYF,TGTGCCAGCACCCGAGGGACAGGGTGGTCCGAGCAGTACTTC
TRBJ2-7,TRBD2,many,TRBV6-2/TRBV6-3,CASSYGTSGSWEQYF,TGTGCCAGCAGTTATGGGACTAGCGGGAGTTGGGAGCAGTACTTC
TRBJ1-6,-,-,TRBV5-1,CASSLVNSPLHF,TGCGCCAGCAGCTTGGTTAATTCACCCCTCCACTTT
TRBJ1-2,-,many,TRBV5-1,CASSLLDRNYGYTF,TGCGCCAGCAGCCTGCTGGACAGAAACTATGGCTACACCTTC
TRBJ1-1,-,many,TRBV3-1,CASSQSGTEAFF,TGTGCCAGCAGCCAATCGGGCACTGAAGCTTTCTTT
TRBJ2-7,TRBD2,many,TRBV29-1,CSGSGTSGSSYEQYF,TGCAGCGGCAGTGGGACTAGCGGGAGCTCCTACGAGCAGTACTTC
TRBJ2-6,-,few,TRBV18,CASSPGDGANVLTF,TGTGCCAGCTCACCAGGAGACGGGGCCAACGTCCTGACTTTC
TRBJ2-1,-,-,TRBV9,CASGGIDEQFF,TGTGCCAGCGGAGGGATTGATGAGCAGTTCTTC
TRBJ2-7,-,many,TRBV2,CASRPTPYEQYF,TGTGCCAGCAGACCGACCCCCTACGAGCAGTACTTC
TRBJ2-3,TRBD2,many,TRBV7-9,CASSPGGGLAGPLDTQYF,TGTGCCAGCAGCCCAGGGGGAGGACTAGCGGGCCCCCTCGATACGCAGTATTTT
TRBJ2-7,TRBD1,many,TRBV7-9,CASSLSGGNEQYF,TGTGCCAGCAGCTTATCAGGGGGCAACGAGCAGTACTTC
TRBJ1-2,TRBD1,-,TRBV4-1,CASSQTPGQGEVGYTF,TGCGCCAGCAGCCAAACTCCGGGACAGGGGGAGGTTGGCTACACCTTC
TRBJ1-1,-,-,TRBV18,CASSPPARGNAEAFF,TGTGCCAGCTCACCTCCGGCTAGGGGGAACGCTGAAGCTTTCTTT
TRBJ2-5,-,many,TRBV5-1,CASSLGRTEETQYF,TGCGCCAGCAGCTTGGGGCGGACAGAAGAGACCCAGTACTTC
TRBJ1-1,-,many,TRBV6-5,CASSYDIGEAFF,TGTGCCAGCAGTTATGACATTGGGGAAGCTTTCTTT
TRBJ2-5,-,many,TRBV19,CASSRVGHQGETQYF,TGTGCCAGTAGCCGGGTCGGACACCAGGGAGAGACCCAGTACTTC
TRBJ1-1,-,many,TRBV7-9,CASSPSGGSNTEAFF,TGTGCCAGCAGCCCCTCGGGGGGGTCGAACACTGAAGCTTTCTTT
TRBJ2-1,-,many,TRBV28,CASSLAGRANEQFF,TGTGCCAGCAGTTTAGCGGGCAGGGCCAATGAGCAGTTCTTC
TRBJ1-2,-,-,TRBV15,CATSGPQGSYGYTF,TGTGCCACCAGCGGCCCCCAGGGAAGCTATGGCTACACCTTC
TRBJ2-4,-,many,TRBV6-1,CASSEGEWMALAKNIQYF,TGTGCCAGCAGTGAAGGGGAATGGATGGCTCTAGCCAAAAACATTCAGTACTTC